Each of the 23 T cell receptor beta chains below was sequenced from the same sample in a study of beta chain features in type 1 diabetes (dated by TCRdb to 2016 to 2018). Library method: the immunoSEQ multiplex PCR assay. The entire isolated RNA was reverse transcribed using the High Capacity cDNA Reverse Transcription Kit, and thus expressed TCRB transcripts were sequenced. Imported from immuneACCESS, the table was reduced by TCRdb to in-frame sequences with V and J called. These copies leave out some clones; in studies compared against another copy, an unresolved V gene accounts for under half, and the cause of the remainder is not known. In this sample the table shows about 140,000 clones, roughly 10% of which occur a single time. The ten largest clones take up 0.55% to 0.75% of the sample. Sequencing input: central memory CD4+ T cells from blood. Source of these receptors: a woman aged 40 to 50 in good health.

The V and J genes are TRBV19 and TRBJ2-3; 7 bases fit TRBD2. CDR3 length equals 13 residues. Trimming took 7 bases from V and 6 from J; bases not matched to a gene: 7. The germline V gene encodes CDR1 LNHDA and CDR2 SQIVND (reference sequence). CDR3 sequence reads: CASNPWEGDTQYF. In DNA form, the CDR3 reads TGTGCCAGTAACCCGTGGGAGGGTGATACGCAGTATTTT.

This clone has only a few counts. The chain is built from TRBV10-2 and TRBJ1-5; no definite D call. The CDR3 length is 13 residues. Germline CDR1 WSHSY, CDR2 SAAADI. The V gene lost 4 bases and the J gene lost 3 bases, with 7 bases spanning the gap. The CDR3 DNA is TGCGCCAGCAGTGGCCAGATCAATCAGCCCCAGCATTTT. Its protein is CASSGQINQPQHF.

The rearrangement uses TRBV5-1 and TRBJ2-1, with 8 bases matching TRBD1. The CDR3 sequence is 15 residues long. Germline V gene lookup returns CDR1 SGHRS and CDR2 YFSETQ. The V gene end was trimmed by 5 bases and the J gene end by 6 bases; junction bases not matched to a gene: 10. CDR3 nucleotide sequence: TGCGCCAGCAGATCTACCGGGACAGGACTCAATGAGCAGTTCTTC. Translating gives CASRSTGTGLNEQFF.

The chain joins TRBV5-6 to TRBJ2-5; 15 positions match TRBD2. V dropped 0 bases and J dropped 1; count of bases not matched to a gene: 7. The CDR3 is 19 residues long. The V gene's germline CDR1 is SGHDT and CDR2 YYEEEE. Here the CDR3 DNA reads TGTGCCAGCAGCTTGGTCGGACTAGCGGGGGGGCCCCGCCAAGAGACCCAGTACTTC. This codes for CASSLVGLAGGPRQETQYF.

V usage is TRBV11-2 and J usage is TRBJ2-3; possibly TRBD2 for D (6 bases). Germline assignment: CDR1 SGHAT and CDR2 FQNNGV. Between the trimmed V and J ends, which lost 8 bases and 2 bases, there was a span of 11 bases. This CDR3 has 13 amino acids. The CDR3 here is CASGRTNTDTQYF. Written as DNA, the CDR3 is TGTGCCAGCGGAAGGACTAACACAGATACGCAGTATTTT.

A word on this clone: The same CDR3 arises from other DNA sequences in this sample as well. The rearrangement uses TRBV5-1 and TRBJ2-3; TRBD2 matches at 11 bases. Germline V CDR1 and CDR2: SGHRS, YFSETQ. The CDR3 spans 15 residues. Trimming cost V 2 bases and J 4 bases; bases outside gene matches: 3. Here the CDR3 reads CASSFTSGGPDTQYF. The CDR3 DNA reads TGCGCCAGCAGCTTTACTAGCGGGGGCCCAGATACGCAGTATTTT. Supplemented by reference TRBV5-1 and TRBJ2-3, the full variable domain reads KAGVTQTPRYLIKTRGQQVTLSCSPISGHRSVSWYQQTPGQGLQFLFEYFSETQRNKGNFPGRFSGRQFSNSRSEMNVSTLELGDSALYLCASSFTSGGPDTQYFGPGTRLTVL.

This clone was observed at least ten times. The V gene is TRBV19, the J gene TRBJ2-2; D unresolved. The CDR3 is 14 amino acids. Germline V gene sequence: CDR1 LNHDA, CDR2 SQIVND (reference sequence). Deletions cut 3 bases from V and 4 bases from J, with 9 bases between. The CDR3 DNA is TGTGCCAGTAGTATTTCCAGTCTCACCGGGGAGCTGTTTTTT. It specifies CASSISSLTGELFF.

The sample holds a few counts of this clone. The gene calls are TRBV5-4 and TRBJ2-2; TRBD2 might be the D (6 bases). The germline CDR1 and CDR2 sequences are SGHNT and YYREEE (reference sequence). V was pared by 4 bases and J by 1 base, with 11 bases between. The CDR3 consists of 15 residues. The CDR3 reads CASSTGVQNTGELFF. The CDR3 DNA follows: TGTGCCAGCAGCACGGGGGTCCAGAACACCGGGGAGCTGTTTTTT.

This rearrangement joins TRBV7-8 to TRBJ1-6; TRBD1 is a possible D gene (6 bases). V lost 7 bases, J lost 8 bases, and 15 bases lay in between. The germline CDR1 and CDR2 sequences are SGHVS and FQNEAQ. CDR3 length: 14 amino acids. For the CDR3, the DNA is TGTGCCAGCATCACACAGGGAGGGTATTCACCCCTCCACTTT. Its protein product is CASITQGGYSPLHF.

This clone came up a few times. The V call is TRBV5-4, the J call TRBJ2-5; the match to TRBD2 covers 14 bases. Trimming at V came to 3 bases and at J to 3 bases, leaving 7 bases not matched to a gene. The length of the CDR3 is 17 residues. The germline V gene has CDR1 SGHNT and CDR2 YYREEE (reference sequence). DNA of the CDR3: TGTGCCAGCAGCTCGGGACTAGCGGGGGAGAGAGAAGAGACCCAGTACTTC. This codes for CASSSGLAGEREETQYF.

The CDR3, as DNA: TGTGCCACAGAGTCGGGACAGGGATACGACCCCCTCCACTTT. Protein sequence: CATESGQGYDPLHF. The gene calls are TRBV10-3 and TRBJ1-6, with 9 positions matching TRBD1. Germline trimming cut 10 bases from V and 13 bases from J; bases unmatched to any gene: 14. Germline values: CDR1 ENHRY, CDR2 SYGVKD. This CDR3 comprises 14 residues.

The rearrangement links TRBV7-7 to TRBJ2-3, with D hard to call. Germline V gene data show CDR1 as SSHAT and CDR2 as FNYEAQ (reference sequence). The CDR3 is 14 residues long. Trimming pared 3 bases from V and 3 bases from J, leaving 10 bases between. As DNA, the CDR3 is TGTGCCAGCAGCTTTCCCCCCGGGACAGATACGCAGTATTTT. Translating gives CASSFPPGTDTQYF. The full variable domain, completed using reference TRBV7-7 and TRBJ2-3, is GAGVSQSPRYKVTKRGQDVTLRCDPISSHATLYWYQQALGQGPEFLTYFNYEAQPDKSGLPSDRFSAERPEGSISTLTIQRTEQRDSAMYRCASSFPPGTDTQYFGPGTRLTVL.

The V call is TRBV29-1, the J call TRBJ1-3, with unresolved D. The CDR3 extends over 13 amino acids. CDR1 and CDR2 from the germline V gene are SQVTM and ANQGSEA. CDR3 protein: CSVRGNSGNTIYF. The CDR3, as DNA: TGCAGTGTGCGGGGAAACTCTGGAAACACCATATATTTT.

The chain carries TRBV5-1 and TRBJ1-4, with 7 bases identical to TRBD1. In germline, CDR1 is SGHRS, CDR2 YFSETQ. The CDR3 runs 14 residues. With 0 bases clipped from V and 8 bases from J, the junction kept 4 bases outside the gene matches. CDR3: CASSLDRGFEKLFF. The CDR3 region has the DNA TGCGCCAGCAGCTTGGACAGGGGATTCGAAAAACTGTTTTTT.

The chain links TRBV5-8 to TRBJ2-3; 7 positions agree with TRBD1. V was clipped by 7 bases and J by 2 bases; unmatched bases: 7. This CDR3 comprises 14 residues. Per germline, CDR1 SGHTS and CDR2 YDEGEE. Here the CDR3 reads CASGLGQNTDTQYF. The CDR3, as DNA: TGTGCCAGCGGATTGGGACAGAACACAGATACGCAGTATTTT. The full variable domain, rest sourced from reference TRBV5-8 and TRBJ2-3, is EAGVTQSPTHLIKTRGQQATLRCSPISGHTSVYWYQQALGLGLQFLLWYDEGEERNRGNFPPRFSGRQFPNYSSELNVNALELEDSALYLCASGLGQNTDTQYFGPGTRLTVL.

The V gene is TRBV18, the J gene TRBJ2-5; TRBD2 aligns across 8 bases. CDR1 is KGHSH and CDR2 is LQKENI in the germline V gene. The CDR3 extends over 14 amino acids. V lost 4 bases, J lost 2 bases, and 3 bases stayed unmatched. For the CDR3, the DNA is TGTGCCAGCTCACGACCGGGGGGGCAAGAGACCCAGTACTTC. It translates to CASSRPGGQETQYF.

This clone was seen a few times. This chain uses TRBV14 with TRBJ1-2, with unresolved D. The CDR3 has 13 amino acids. Trimming left V 1 base short and J 7 bases short, with 10 bases between. Germline V gives CDR1 SGHDN, CDR2 FVKESK. The CDR3 DNA follows: TGTGCCAGCAGCCAAGCCCGGAGTGGTGGCTACACCTTC. This gives the protein CASSQARSGGYTF.

This clone was counted a few times. This chain links TRBV6-1 with TRBJ1-5; D might be TRBD1 (5 bases). The ends were cut back, 4 bases at V and 5 bases at J, with 9 bases in the middle. The CDR3 covers 13 residues. Germline CDR1 is MNHNS and CDR2 is SASEGT. This chain's CDR3 is CASSGSRDQPQHF. CDR3 sequence (DNA): TGTGCCAGCAGTGGGAGCAGGGATCAGCCCCAGCATTTT.

This clone was counted between two and nine times. The V gene is TRBV4-3, the J gene TRBJ2-7, with a weak D call TRBD1 (6 bases). The CDR3 runs to 15 residues. V was cut by 0 bases and J by 3 bases, with 12 bases left in between. Germline lookup yields CDR1 LGHNA and CDR2 YSLEER. The CDR3 protein is CASSQDPQGNYEQYF. The DNA of the CDR3 is TGCGCCAGCAGCCAAGATCCACAGGGAAACTACGAGCAGTACTTC.

This chain links TRBV18 with TRBJ1-5; the D gene is possibly TRBD1 (5 bases). Germline V gives CDR1 KGHSH, CDR2 LQKENI. This CDR3 has 15 residues. The ends were cut back, 3 bases at V and 11 bases at J, with 20 bases in the middle. The CDR3 nucleotides are TGTGCCAGCTCACCTCAGGGTCTCATCACAGCGTCCCAGCATTTT. Amino acids: CASSPQGLITASQHF.

The chain recombines TRBV7-9 with TRBJ2-1, with 10 nucleotides matching TRBD1. The germline CDR1 and CDR2 sequences are SEHNR and FQNEAQ (reference sequence). The CDR3 consists of 16 residues. After removal of 5 bases from V and 5 bases from J, the junction contained 9 bases not matched to a gene. CDR3 region: CASSPRGGTGDNEQFF. CDR3 DNA sequence: TGTGCCAGCAGCCCCCGAGGCGGGACAGGGGACAATGAGCAGTTCTTC.

This clone was recorded many times. The chain uses TRBV7-9 and TRBJ2-1; the match to TRBD2 covers 14 bases. Germline V gives CDR1 SEHNR, CDR2 FQNEAQ (reference sequence). The CDR3 spans 18 residues. The trim removed 2 bases at V and 6 bases at J, leaving 9 bases unmatched. CDR3 amino acids: CASSLPLRLAGGGNEQFF. For the CDR3, the DNA is TGTGCCAGCAGCTTACCCCTCCGACTAGCGGGGGGGGGCAATGAGCAGTTCTTC.

The gene calls are TRBV5-6 and TRBJ2-7; no reliable D call. Germline V gene lookup returns CDR1 SGHDT and CDR2 YYEEEE. The CDR3 contains 15 residues. With 4 bases removed from V and 2 bases from J, the gap between germline ends came to 16 bases. CDR3 nucleotides: TGTGCCAGCAGCGCTGGTGAGGCTAGGACCTACGAGCAGTACTTC. Protein product: CASSAGEARTYEQYF.